Many counts were recorded for the clone carrying this T cell receptor (beta chain). This sample is part of a study of T cells in Graves' hyperthyroidism and ophthalmopathy. Study background: Prior to any treatment, at the point of initial diagnosis, peripheral blood was collected.

TCR beta CDR3 regions were amplified from RNA transcripts. The HTBI primer set was used in a first-round RT-PCR of the TCR CDR3. TCRdb re-called the multiplex PCR reads through MiXCR, storing one row per CDR3 protein. Of approximately 400,000 distinct CDR3 sequences listed, about 18% are singletons. Fresh peripheral blood, 9.5 to 10 ml of it, supplied the PBMCs. The CDR3 has 13 amino acids. J gave up 5 bases and V 8 bases, and 4 bases lay outside the gene matches. The sequence was collected from a man younger than 35 with Graves' ophthalmopathy. Sequencing was carried out using blood. V gene TRBV12-3 or TRBV12-4 combines with J gene TRBJ2-7, with TRBD2 identical over 12 bases. The CDR3 reads CASRTSGDHEQYF. The CDR3 region has the DNA TGTGCCAGCCGGACTAGCGGGGACCACGAGCAGTACTTC.